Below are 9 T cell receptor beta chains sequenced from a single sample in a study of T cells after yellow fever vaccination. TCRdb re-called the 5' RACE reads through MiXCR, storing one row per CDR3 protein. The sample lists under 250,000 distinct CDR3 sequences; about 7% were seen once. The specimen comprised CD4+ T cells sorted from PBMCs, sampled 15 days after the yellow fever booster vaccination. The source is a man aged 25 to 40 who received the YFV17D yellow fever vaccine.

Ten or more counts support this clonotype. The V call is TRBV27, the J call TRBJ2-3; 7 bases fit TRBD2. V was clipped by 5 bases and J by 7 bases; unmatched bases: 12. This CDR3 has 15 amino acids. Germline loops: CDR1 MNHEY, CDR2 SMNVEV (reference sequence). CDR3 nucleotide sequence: TGTGCCAGCAGTCCCCGAGCGGGACCGGAATATACGCAGTATTTT. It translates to CASSPRAGPEYTQYF.

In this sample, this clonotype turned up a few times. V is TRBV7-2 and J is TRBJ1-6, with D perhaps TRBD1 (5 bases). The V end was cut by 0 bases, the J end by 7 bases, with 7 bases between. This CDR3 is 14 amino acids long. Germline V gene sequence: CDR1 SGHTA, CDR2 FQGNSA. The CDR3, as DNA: TGTGCCAGCAGCTTAGCCCCAGGGAATTCACCCCTCCACTTT. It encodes CASSLAPGNSPLHF.

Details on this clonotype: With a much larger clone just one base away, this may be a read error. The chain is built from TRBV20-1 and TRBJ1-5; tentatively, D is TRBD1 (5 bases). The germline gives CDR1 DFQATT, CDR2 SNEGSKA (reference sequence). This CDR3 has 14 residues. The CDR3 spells CIAGKQGSRQPQHF. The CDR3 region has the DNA TGCATTGCTGGGAAGCAGGGCTCACGTCAGCCCCAGCATTTT.

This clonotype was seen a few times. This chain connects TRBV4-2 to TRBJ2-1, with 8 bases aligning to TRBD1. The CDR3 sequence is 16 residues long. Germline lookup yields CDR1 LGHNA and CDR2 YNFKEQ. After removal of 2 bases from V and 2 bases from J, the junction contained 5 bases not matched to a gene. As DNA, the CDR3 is TGTGCCAGCAGCCAACATTCGGGACAGGCCTACAATGAGCAGTTCTTC. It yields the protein CASSQHSGQAYNEQFF.

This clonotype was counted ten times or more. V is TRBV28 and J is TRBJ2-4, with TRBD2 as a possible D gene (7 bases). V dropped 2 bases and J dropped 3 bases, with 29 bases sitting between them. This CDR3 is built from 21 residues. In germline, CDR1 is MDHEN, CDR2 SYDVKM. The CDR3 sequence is CASSLSRGRELGKRDKNIQYF. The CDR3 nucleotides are TGTGCCAGCAGTTTAAGTCGGGGGCGCGAATTGGGGAAGCGGGACAAAAACATTCAGTACTTC.

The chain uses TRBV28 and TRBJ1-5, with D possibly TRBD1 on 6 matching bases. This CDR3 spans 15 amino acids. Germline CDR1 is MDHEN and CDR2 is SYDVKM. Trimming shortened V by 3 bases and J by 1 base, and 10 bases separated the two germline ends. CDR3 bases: TGTGCCAGCAGTTTCCCGGGGGCGAGCAATCAGCCCCAGCATTTT. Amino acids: CASSFPGASNQPQHF.

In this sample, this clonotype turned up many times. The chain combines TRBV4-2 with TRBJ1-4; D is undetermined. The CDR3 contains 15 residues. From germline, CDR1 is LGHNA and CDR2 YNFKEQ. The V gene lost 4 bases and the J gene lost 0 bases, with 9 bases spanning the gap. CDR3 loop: CASSPGSATNEKLFF. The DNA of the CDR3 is TGTGCCAGCAGCCCCGGCAGTGCAACTAATGAAAAACTGTTTTTT.

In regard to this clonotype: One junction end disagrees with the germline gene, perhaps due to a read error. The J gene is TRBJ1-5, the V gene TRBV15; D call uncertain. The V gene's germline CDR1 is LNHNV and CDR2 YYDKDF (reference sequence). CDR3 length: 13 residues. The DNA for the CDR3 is TGTGCCACCAGCAGAGCCGCCGGGCAGCACCAGCATTTT. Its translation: CATSRAAGQHQHF. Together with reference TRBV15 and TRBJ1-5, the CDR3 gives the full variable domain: DAMVIQNPRYQVTQFGKPVTLSCSQTLNHNVMYWYQQKSSQAPKLLFHYYDKDFNNEADTPDNFQSRRPNTSFCFLDIRSPGLGDTAMYLCATSRAAGQHQHFGDGTRLSIL.

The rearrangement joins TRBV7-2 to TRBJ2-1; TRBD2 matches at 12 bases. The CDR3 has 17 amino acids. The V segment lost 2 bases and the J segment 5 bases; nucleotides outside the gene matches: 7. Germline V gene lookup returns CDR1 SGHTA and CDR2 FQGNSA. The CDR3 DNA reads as TGTGCCAGCAGCTTATCCCGACTAGCGGGAGTAGACAATGAGCAGTTCTTC. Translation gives CASSLSRLAGVDNEQFF.